These 5 T cell receptor beta chains share one sample of origin, sequenced in a study of T cells in Graves' hyperthyroidism and ophthalmopathy. Amplified TCR beta CDR3 regions derived from RNA transcripts. TCR CDR3 underwent first-round RT-PCR with the HTBI primer set. One entry per CDR3 protein, called by TCRdb with MiXCR from the multiplex PCR reads. The sample includes around 350,000 distinct CDR3 sequences, about 13% seen only once; the top ten take less than 10%. What was sequenced was blood. All receptors come from a woman under 30 with Graves' hyperthyroidism.

The chain couples TRBV10-3 to TRBJ1-3, with D tentatively TRBD1 (6 bases). Trimming pared 8 bases from V and 8 bases from J, leaving 16 bases between. There are 13 residues in the CDR3. The germline CDR1 and CDR2 sequences are ENHRY and SYGVKD. The CDR3 protein is CAISSRGRDTIYF. CDR3 DNA: TGTGCCATCTCTTCCAGGGGCCGAGACACCATATATTTT.

Only a few counts were recorded for this clonotype. The chain joins TRBV2 to TRBJ2-1; D unclear. The germline V and J ends were trimmed by 8 bases and 4 bases, with 3 bases remaining between them. Germline-derived CDR1 and CDR2 are SNHLY and FYNNEI. This CDR3 is built from 10 residues. The CDR3, as DNA: TGTGCCAGCCTTTACAATGAGCAGTTCTTC. As protein: CASLYNEQFF.

This clonotype was seen at least ten times. The chain uses TRBV2 and TRBJ1-5, with D possibly being TRBD1 (6 bases). This CDR3 has 16 residues. The germline gives CDR1 SNHLY, CDR2 FYNNEI. Trimming took off 2 bases at V and 1 base at J, with 12 bases between the two ends. CDR3 residues: CASSENPGASNQPQHF. CDR3 nucleotides: TGTGCCAGCAGTGAAAACCCAGGGGCGAGCAATCAGCCCCAGCATTTT. The variable domain in full, with the rest retrieved from reference TRBV2 and TRBJ1-5, is EPEVTQTPSHQVTQMGQEVILRCVPISNHLYFYWYRQILGQKVEFLVSFYNNEISEKSEIFDDQFSVERPDGSNFTLKIRSTKLEDSAMYFCASSENPGASNQPQHFGDGTRLSIL.

The CDR3 DNA is TGTGCCAGCAGCTTCCGGACAGGGGATGGGTCCTACAATGAGCAGTTCTTC. Amino acids: CASSFRTGDGSYNEQFF. This rearrangement joins TRBV7-6 to TRBJ2-1, with TRBD1 matching 9 bases. CDR3 length: 17 amino acids. Germline CDR1 SGHVS, CDR2 FNYEAQ. The V gene end was trimmed by 3 bases and the J gene end by 1 base; junction bases not matched to a gene: 7. Drawing the rest from reference TRBV7-6 and TRBJ2-1, the complete variable domain is GAGVSQSPRYKVTKRGQDVALRCDPISGHVSLYWYRQALGQGPEFLTYFNYEAQQDKSGLPNDRFSAERPEGSISTLTIQRTEQRDSAMYRCASSFRTGDGSYNEQFFGPGTRLTVL.

The genes are TRBV7-9 and TRBJ1-4; D is undetermined. This CDR3 has 13 amino acids. The V gene lost 3 bases and the J gene lost 1 base, with 3 bases spanning the gap. Germline CDR1 reads SEHNR; CDR2 reads FQNEAQ (reference sequence). In DNA form, the CDR3 reads TGTGCCAGCAGCTTGGGAACTAATGAAAAACTGTTTTTT. Translated, it gives CASSLGTNEKLFF.